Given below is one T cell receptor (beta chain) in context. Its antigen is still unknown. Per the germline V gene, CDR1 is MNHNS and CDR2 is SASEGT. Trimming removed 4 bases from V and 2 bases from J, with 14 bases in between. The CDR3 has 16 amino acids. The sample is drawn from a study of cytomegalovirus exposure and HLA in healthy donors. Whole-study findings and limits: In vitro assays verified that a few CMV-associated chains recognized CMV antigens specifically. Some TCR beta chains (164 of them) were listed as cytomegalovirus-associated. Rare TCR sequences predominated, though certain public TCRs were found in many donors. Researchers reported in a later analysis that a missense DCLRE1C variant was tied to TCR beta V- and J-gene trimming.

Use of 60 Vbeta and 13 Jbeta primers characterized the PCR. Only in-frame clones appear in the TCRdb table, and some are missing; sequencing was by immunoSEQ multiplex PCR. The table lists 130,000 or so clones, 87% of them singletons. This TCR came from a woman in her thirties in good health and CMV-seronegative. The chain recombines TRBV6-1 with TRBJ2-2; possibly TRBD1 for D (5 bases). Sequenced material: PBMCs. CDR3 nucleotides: TGTGCCAGCAGTGTACGACAGTCTCTCAACACCGGGGAGCTGTTTTTT. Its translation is CASSVRQSLNTGELFF.